What follows are 19 T cell receptor beta chains derived from one specimen sequenced in a study of T cell responses to AZD1222 COVID-19 vaccine. TCRdb's copy holds only in-frame clones and misses some; the assay was immunoSEQ multiplex PCR. The sample gives some 130,000 clones, 65% to 90% of which show up once; 20% to 25% is in the top ten. The sample here was peripheral blood, taken on day 0 of AZD1222 vaccination. The receptors stem from an adult in good health.

The rearrangement joins TRBV5-6 to TRBJ2-3; tentative D call: TRBD2 (5 bases). CDR3 length equals 15 residues. Deletions cut 0 bases from V and 8 bases from J, with 16 bases between. Per the germline V gene, CDR1 is SGHDT and CDR2 is YYEEEE. Here the CDR3 reads CASSLVGTSRGTQYF. As DNA, the CDR3 is TGTGCCAGCAGCTTGGTAGGAACTTCCCGGGGTACGCAGTATTTT.

The chain combines TRBV3-1 (or the pseudogene TRBV3-2) with TRBJ2-7; TRBD2 is a possible D gene (5 bases). The ends were cut back, 4 bases at V and 0 bases at J, with 13 bases in the middle. CDR3 length: 15 amino acids. From germline, CDR1 is LGHDT and CDR2 YNNKEL (reference sequence). The CDR3 sequence: CASSRVACSSYEQYF. In DNA form, the CDR3 reads TGTGCCAGCAGCCGAGTAGCGTGCTCCTCCTACGAGCAGTACTTC.

This sequence joins TRBV28 and TRBJ2-3, with TRBD1 identical over 9 bases. V dropped 4 bases and J dropped 0; count of bases not matched to a gene: 5. Germline V gene data show CDR1 as MDHEN and CDR2 as SYDVKM. This CDR3 is built from 16 residues. CDR3 nucleotide sequence: TGTGCCAGCAGTTATAACAGGGGGCGCAGCACAGATACGCAGTATTTT. Translated, it gives CASSYNRGRSTDTQYF.

The CDR3 nucleotides are TGTGCCAGCAGCCTAGGACAGGGTAGTTATGGCTACACCTTC. As protein: CASSLGQGSYGYTF. The chain recombines TRBV7-9 with TRBJ1-2; 8 bases are a match to TRBD1. CDR3 length: 14 residues. V lost 5 bases to trimming and J lost 5 bases; unmatched junction nucleotides: 7. Looked up from germline, CDR1 is SEHNR and CDR2 is FQNEAQ (reference sequence).

The chain uses TRBV7-8 and TRBJ1-5; D is unresolved. CDR3 length: 17 amino acids. The V end lost 4 bases, the J end lost 2 bases, and 18 bases lay between the germline ends. In germline, CDR1 is SGHVS, CDR2 FQNEAQ. Written as DNA, the CDR3 is TGTGCCAGCAGCTCCCGGGATCCCCGGGCAGGCAATCAGCCCCAGCATTTT. The encoded protein is CASSSRDPRAGNQPQHF.

The V gene is TRBV5-6, the J gene TRBJ1-2, with 8 bases aligning to TRBD1. J lost 4 bases, V lost 4 bases, and 6 bases had no gene match. The CDR3 consists of 14 residues. CDR1 and CDR2 from the germline V gene are SGHDT and YYEEEE. CDR3 sequence: CASSPPTGAYGYTF. In DNA form, the CDR3 reads TGTGCCAGCAGCCCCCCGACAGGGGCCTATGGCTACACCTTC.

The J gene is TRBJ1-1, the V gene TRBV10-1; 12 bases are a match to TRBD1. Germline-derived CDR1 and CDR2 are WNHNN and SYGVQD (reference sequence). J gave up 5 bases and V 4 bases, and 5 bases lay outside the gene matches. This CDR3 region has 15 residues. CDR3 in DNA: TGCGCCAGCAGTGGGGACAGGGGGCTGGGAACTGAAGCTTTCTTT. Its protein product is CASSGDRGLGTEAFF.

The V gene is TRBV7-3, the J gene TRBJ2-1, with 7 bases matching TRBD2. CDR1 and CDR2 from the germline V gene are SGHTA and FQGTGA. With V trimmed by 5 bases and J by 10 bases, 8 bases remained unmatched. This CDR3 is 13 amino acids long. The CDR3 loop reads CASSPGGNLEQFF. CDR3 nucleotides: TGTGCCAGCAGCCCGGGGGGAAATTTAGAGCAGTTCTTC.

The J gene is TRBJ2-5, the V gene TRBV7-2; 8 positions match TRBD1. The V segment lost 1 base and the J segment 7 bases; nucleotides outside the gene matches: 11. CDR3 length: 16 amino acids. Germline CDR1 is SGHTA and CDR2 is FQGNSA. CDR3 bases: TGTGCCAGCAGCTTAGTGTGGGACAGGAGTCGCGCGACCCAGTACTTC. Residues: CASSLVWDRSRATQYF.

The CDR3 spells CASSLLPLLYNEQFF. The CDR3 DNA is TGCGCCAGCAGCCTTCTTCCCTTACTCTACAATGAGCAGTTCTTC. The V call is TRBV4-1, the J call TRBJ2-1; D is uncertain. Trimming cost V 4 bases and J 3 bases, with 13 bases left between them. The germline V gene has CDR1 MGHRA and CDR2 YSYEKL. The CDR3 is 15 amino acids.

V gene TRBV10-3 combines with J gene TRBJ1-2; D gene unclear. The CDR3 consists of 13 residues. V was shortened by 8 bases and J by 4 bases, with 14 bases between the two germline ends. Germline CDR1 reads ENHRY; CDR2 reads SYGVKD. CDR3: CAIPAGNVYGYTF. The CDR3 nucleotides read TGTGCCATCCCGGCGGGGAATGTCTATGGCTACACCTTC.

V and J are TRBV30 and TRBJ1-3; D possibly corresponds to TRBD1 (5 bases). The CDR3 is 17 amino acids. Per the germline V gene, CDR1 is GTSNPN and CDR2 is SVGIG (reference sequence). Trimming removed 1 base from V and 0 bases from J, with 16 bases in between. In DNA, the CDR3 is TGTGCCTGGAGTGGTCCCCCCCGGGACCACTCTGGAAACACCATATATTTT. Protein sequence: CAWSGPPRDHSGNTIYF. The entire variable domain, with the rest obtained from reference TRBV30 and TRBJ1-3, is as follows: SQTIHQWPATLVQPVGSPLSLECTVEGTSNPNLYWYRQAAGRGLQLLFYSVGIGQISSEVPQNLSASRPQDRQFILSSKKLLLSDSGFYLCAWSGPPRDHSGNTIYFGEGSWLTVV.

The chain couples TRBV2 to TRBJ1-5; D gene ambiguous. V shed 3 bases and J shed 2 bases, with 8 bases lying between them. Germline V gene lookup returns CDR1 SNHLY and CDR2 FYNNEI. The CDR3 is made up of 14 amino acids. In DNA form, the CDR3 reads TGTGCCAGCAGTGACAGGTCGCGCAATCAGCCCCAGCATTTT. Its protein is CASSDRSRNQPQHF.

CDR3 amino acids: CASSDSSRGFGDTQYF. The CDR3 DNA sequence: TGTGCCAGCAGCGACTCCTCGAGGGGATTCGGGGATACGCAGTATTTT. The chain uses TRBV3-1 (or the pseudogene TRBV3-2) and TRBJ2-3; perhaps D is TRBD1 or TRBD2 (5 bases each). Trimming removed 5 bases from V and 6 bases from J, with 21 bases in between. This CDR3 spans 16 amino acids. Germline V lookup: CDR1 LGHDT, CDR2 YNNKEL (reference sequence).

The chain links TRBV25-1 to TRBJ2-3; no firm D call. Germline loops: CDR1 MGHDK, CDR2 SYGVNS. V dropped 3 bases and J dropped 0 bases, with 10 bases sitting between them. This CDR3 has 15 residues. The CDR3 here is CASSDRATSTDTQYF. For the CDR3, the DNA is TGTGCCAGCAGTGATAGGGCCACTAGCACAGATACGCAGTATTTT.

V usage is TRBV3-1 (or the pseudogene TRBV3-2) and J usage is TRBJ2-1, with 10 bases aligning to TRBD2. V lost 2 bases, J lost 1 base, and 2 bases stayed unmatched. This CDR3 is built from 16 residues. Looked up from germline, CDR1 is LGHDT and CDR2 is YNNKEL (reference sequence). The CDR3 here is CASSQSSGGSYNEQFF. CDR3 DNA sequence: TGTGCCAGCAGCCAATCTAGCGGGGGATCCTACAATGAGCAGTTCTTC.

V usage is TRBV28 and J usage is TRBJ2-7, with D possibly being TRBD1 (6 bases). The CDR3 extends over 14 amino acids. Germline values: CDR1 MDHEN, CDR2 SYDVKM. Between the trimmed V and J ends, which lost 7 bases and 2 bases, there was a span of 15 bases. In nucleotides, the CDR3 is TGTGCCAGCATCCCCCCAGGGGCGGCCTACGAGCAGTACTTC. The encoded protein is CASIPPGAAYEQYF.

The V and J genes are TRBV28 and TRBJ2-3, with a weak D call TRBD2 (7 bases). Germline CDR1 and CDR2: MDHEN and SYDVKM. CDR3 length: 15 amino acids. Between the trimmed V and J ends, which lost 2 bases and 2 bases, there was a span of 11 bases. Written as DNA, the CDR3 is TGTGCCAGCAGTTTAATTGCGGGGGCCACAGATACGCAGTATTTT. Translated, it gives CASSLIAGATDTQYF.

The chain links TRBV4-2 to TRBJ2-2; D unresolved. Germline V gene data show CDR1 as LGHNA and CDR2 as YNFKEQ. Trimming shortened V by 4 bases and J by 0 bases, and 3 bases separated the two germline ends. This CDR3 contains 13 residues. CDR3 nucleotides: TGTGCCAGCAGCCTCCCGAACACCGGGGAGCTGTTTTTT. Encoded protein: CASSLPNTGELFF.